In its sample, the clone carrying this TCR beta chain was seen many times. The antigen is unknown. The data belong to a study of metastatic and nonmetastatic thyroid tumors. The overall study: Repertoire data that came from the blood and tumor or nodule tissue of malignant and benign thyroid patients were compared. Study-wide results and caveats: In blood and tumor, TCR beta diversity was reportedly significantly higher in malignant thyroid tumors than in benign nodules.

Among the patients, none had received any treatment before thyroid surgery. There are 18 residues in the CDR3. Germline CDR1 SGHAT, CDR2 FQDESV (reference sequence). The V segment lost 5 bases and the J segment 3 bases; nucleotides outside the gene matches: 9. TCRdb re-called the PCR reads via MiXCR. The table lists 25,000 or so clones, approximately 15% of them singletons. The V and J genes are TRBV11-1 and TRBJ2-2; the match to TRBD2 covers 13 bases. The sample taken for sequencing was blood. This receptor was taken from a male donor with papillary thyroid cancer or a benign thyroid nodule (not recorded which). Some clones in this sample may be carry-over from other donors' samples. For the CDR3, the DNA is TGTGCCAGCAGCCCCTTAAGACTAGCGGGAGGCGACACCGGGGAGCTGTTTTTT. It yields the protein CASSPLRLAGGDTGELFF.